This TCR beta chain was identified in a study of technical replicates of blood from four donors. Some clones are missing from TCRdb's copy, which holds only in-frame ones; the method was immunoSEQ multiplex PCR. The sample holds 50,000 to 65,000 clones; about 90% are singletons and the top ten take about 5%. The receptor comes from a human donor in good health. Some clones in this sample may be carry-over from other donors' samples. The sample taken for sequencing was PBMCs.

DNA for the CDR3: TGTGCCAGCAGCAGGTCGACAGGGTTCTCTTCACCCCTCCACTTT. Translation: CASSRSTGFSSPLHF. This chain uses TRBV7-2 with TRBJ1-6; the match to TRBD1 covers 7 bases. V gave up 5 bases and J gave up 9 bases; unmatched junction bases: 10. CDR1 is SGHTA, CDR2 FQGNSA, per germline. CDR3 length: 15 amino acids. The complete variable domain, with remaining parts taken from reference TRBV7-2 and TRBJ1-6, reads GAGVSQSPSNKVTEKGKDVELRCDPISGHTALYWYRQSLGQGLEFLIYFQGNSAPDKSGLPSDRFSAERTGGSVSTLTIQRTQQEDSAVYLCASSRSTGFSSPLHFGNGTRLTVT.